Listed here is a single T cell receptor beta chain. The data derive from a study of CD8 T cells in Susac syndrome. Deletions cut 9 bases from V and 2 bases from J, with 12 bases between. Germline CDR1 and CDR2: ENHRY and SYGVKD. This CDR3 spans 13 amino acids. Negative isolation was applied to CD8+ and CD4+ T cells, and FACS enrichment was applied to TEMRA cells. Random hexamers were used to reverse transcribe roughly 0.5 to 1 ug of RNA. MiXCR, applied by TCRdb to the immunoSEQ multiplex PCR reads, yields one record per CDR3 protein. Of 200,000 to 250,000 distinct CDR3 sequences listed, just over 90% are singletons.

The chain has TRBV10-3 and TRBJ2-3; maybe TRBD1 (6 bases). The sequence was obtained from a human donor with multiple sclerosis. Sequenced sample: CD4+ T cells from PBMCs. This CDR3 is CAINRQDTDTQYF. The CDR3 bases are TGTGCCATAAACCGACAGGACACAGATACGCAGTATTTT.